These T cell receptor beta chains were read from a single sample in a study of blood T cell repertoires in COVID-19. TCRdb keeps only in-frame clones here, not all; method: immunoSEQ multiplex PCR. The sample holds about 270,000 clones; approximately 80% are singletons and the top ten take approximately 3.8%. Specimen: peripheral blood. Every receptor here comes from a woman in her forties or fifties with active or convalescent COVID-19. The CDR3 runs from the conserved cysteine through the conserved F or W. A D gene is named only where the DNA matches it firmly. Rows give clone size only sometimes, using once, few, many, or a class for an expanded clone.

size	V	D	J	DNA	CDR3
.	TRBV5-4	TRBD1	TRBJ2-1	TGTGCCAGCAGCTTCCCGGGACAGGGAATGGTACACAATGAGCAGTTCTTC	CASSFPGQGMVHNEQFF
.	TRBV3-1/TRBV3-2	.	TRBJ2-3	TGTGCCAGCAGCCCGAGGGGGACAGATACGCAGTATTTT	CASSPRGTDTQYF
.	TRBV28	TRBD2	TRBJ2-2	TGTGCCAGCAGTCCCCCGGGGGGGGTCCGCCTTGGGGAGCTGTTTTTT	CASSPPGGVRLGELFF
once	TRBV5-1	TRBD2	TRBJ2-1	TGCGCCAGCAGCTCGGGAGGACTAGCGGGAGGTCCCTACAATGAGCAGTTCTTC	CASSSGGLAGGPYNEQFF
.	TRBV28	TRBD1	TRBJ1-1	TGTGCCAGCAGTAGACAGGGGACGAACACTGAAGCTTTCTTT	CASSRQGTNTEAFF
many	TRBV5-1	.	TRBJ2-7	TGCGCCAGCAGCTCGGGGGGCGGGAGCTACGAGCAGTACTTC	CASSSGGGSYEQYF
once	TRBV28	TRBD1	TRBJ2-3	TGTGCCAGCAGTCCATCACGACAGGGCCCAACACCGTATTTT	CASSPSRQGPTPYF
.	TRBV27	TRBD2	TRBJ2-3	TGTGCCAGCGGCCTGACTAGCTCGGGCACAGATACGCAGTATTTT	CASGLTSSGTDTQYF
.	TRBV5-1	TRBD1	TRBJ2-1	TGCGCCAGCAGCCCCAGGGGGCCTGAGCAGTTCTTC	CASSPRGPEQFF
.	TRBV7-8	TRBD1	TRBJ1-5	TGTGCCAGCAGCTTAGTAAAAGGACAGGGTCAGCCCCAGCATTTT	CASSLVKGQGQPQHF